These T cell receptor beta chains were read from a single sample in a study of CD8+CD57+ T cells in acquired aplastic anemia. TCRdb passed the reads through MiXCR, listing each CDR3 protein once. This table holds some 150,000 distinct CDR3 sequences, 71% found once. Sequencing was performed on sorted CD4+, CD8+, or CD8+CD57+ T cells (not recorded which) from PBMCs. These receptors were collected from a human donor with aplastic anemia. The CDR3 runs from the conserved cysteine through the conserved F or W. A D gene is named only where the DNA matches it firmly. The size field is filled for only some rows; it gives once, few, many or a size class.

D gene: NA; V gene: TRBV7-6; clone size: NA; J gene: TRBJ2-7; CDR3 protein: CASSLGGGLSYEQYF; CDR3 DNA: TGTGCCAGCAGCTTAGGAGGGGGACTTTCCTACGAGCAGTACTTC
D gene: TRBD2; V gene: TRBV7-2; clone size: NA; J gene: TRBJ2-1; CDR3 protein: CASSLVSGAYNEQFF; CDR3 DNA: TGTGCCAGCAGCTTAGTTAGCGGGGCCTACAATGAGCAGTTCTTC
D gene: NA; V gene: TRBV15; clone size: NA; J gene: TRBJ2-3; CDR3 protein: CATSSDSGSGEQYF; CDR3 DNA: TGTGCCACCAGCAGTGACTCGGGGAGCGGAGAGCAGTATTTT
D gene: NA; V gene: TRBV7-9; clone size: NA; J gene: TRBJ2-7; CDR3 protein: CASSRGSTYEQYF; CDR3 DNA: TGTGCCAGCAGCCGGGGGAGCACCTACGAGCAGTACTTC
D gene: NA; V gene: TRBV6-5; clone size: NA; J gene: TRBJ1-1; CDR3 protein: CASSLTRRGENTEAFF; CDR3 DNA: TGTGCCAGCAGTTTAACCCGCAGGGGCGAGAACACTGAAGCTTTCTTT
D gene: TRBD1; V gene: TRBV29-1; clone size: NA; J gene: TRBJ1-2; CDR3 protein: CSVEGTGGGYTF; CDR3 DNA: TGCAGCGTTGAAGGGACAGGGGGTGGCTACACCTTC
D gene: NA; V gene: TRBV10-3; clone size: NA; J gene: TRBJ2-7; CDR3 protein: CAITKGIGGGPYEQYF; CDR3 DNA: TGTGCCATCACCAAGGGGATAGGGGGAGGACCCTACGAGCAGTACTTC
D gene: NA; V gene: TRBV12-3/TRBV12-4; clone size: NA; J gene: TRBJ2-7; CDR3 protein: CASSRLTNEQYF; CDR3 DNA: TGTGCCAGCAGTCGCTTAACCAACGAGCAGTACTTC
D gene: TRBD1; V gene: TRBV25-1; clone size: NA; J gene: TRBJ1-2; CDR3 protein: CASRGDRVDYGYTF; CDR3 DNA: TGTGCCAGCAGGGGTGACAGGGTCGACTATGGCTACACCTTC
D gene: TRBD2; V gene: TRBV20-1; clone size: NA; J gene: TRBJ2-1; CDR3 protein: CSASRTSGANEQFF; CDR3 DNA: TGCAGTGCTAGTCGGACTAGCGGAGCCAATGAGCAGTTCTTC
D gene: TRBD2; V gene: TRBV6-5; clone size: NA; J gene: TRBJ2-3; CDR3 protein: CATKPGLDASVDTQYF; CDR3 DNA: TGTGCCACCAAACCGGGACTAGATGCTTCGGTGGATACGCAGTATTTT
D gene: NA; V gene: TRBV7-8; clone size: NA; J gene: TRBJ2-2; CDR3 protein: CASSPEGTDTGELFF; CDR3 DNA: TGTGCCAGCAGCCCGGAGGGCACCGACACCGGGGAGCTGTTTTTT
D gene: NA; V gene: TRBV25-1; clone size: NA; J gene: TRBJ1-2; CDR3 protein: CASRTGNRGYTF; CDR3 DNA: TGTGCCAGCAGAACAGGGAATCGTGGCTACACCTTC
D gene: NA; V gene: TRBV19; clone size: NA; J gene: TRBJ1-1; CDR3 protein: CASSTDSGWTGNTEAFF; CDR3 DNA: TGTGCCAGTAGTACCGACTCAGGGTGGACTGGGAACACTGAAGCTTTCTTT
D gene: NA; V gene: TRBV19; clone size: NA; J gene: TRBJ2-3; CDR3 protein: CASSTRTGREPDTQYF; CDR3 DNA: TGTGCCAGTAGTACTCGGACAGGGCGGGAGCCAGATACGCAGTATTTT
D gene: NA; V gene: TRBV7-2; clone size: NA; J gene: TRBJ1-2; CDR3 protein: CASSPGTLNYGYTF; CDR3 DNA: TGTGCCAGCAGCCCCGGGACACTTAACTATGGCTACACCTTC
D gene: NA; V gene: TRBV9; clone size: NA; J gene: TRBJ2-2; CDR3 protein: CASTWGTNTGELFF; CDR3 DNA: TGTGCCAGCACCTGGGGAACGAACACCGGGGAGCTGTTTTTT
D gene: NA; V gene: TRBV9; clone size: NA; J gene: TRBJ2-7; CDR3 protein: CASSVDGDSYEQYF; CDR3 DNA: TGTGCCAGCAGCGTAGACGGAGACTCCTACGAGCAGTACTTC
D gene: NA; V gene: TRBV20-1; clone size: NA; J gene: TRBJ2-7; CDR3 protein: CSASIGGGITYEQYF; CDR3 DNA: TGCAGTGCTAGCATTGGGGGGGGCATAACCTACGAGCAGTACTTC
D gene: NA; V gene: TRBV24-1; clone size: NA; J gene: TRBJ2-3; CDR3 protein: CATSDPGTLTDTQYF; CDR3 DNA: TGTGCCACCAGTGACCCTGGGACTCTTACAGATACGCAGTATTTT
D gene: TRBD1; V gene: TRBV10-1; clone size: NA; J gene: TRBJ2-7; CDR3 protein: CASSDMFDGPGTGGTTAYEQYF; CDR3 DNA: TGCGCCAGCAGTGATATGTTCGACGGTCCCGGGACAGGGGGGACGACGGCTTACGAGCAGTACTTC
D gene: TRBD2; V gene: TRBV2; clone size: once; J gene: TRBJ2-1; CDR3 protein: CASTSGGVVTYNEQFF; CDR3 DNA: TGTGCCAGTACTAGCGGGGGGGTCGTCACCTACAATGAGCAGTTCTTC
D gene: NA; V gene: TRBV20-1; clone size: NA; J gene: TRBJ2-5; CDR3 protein: CSARVGFQETQYF; CDR3 DNA: TGCAGTGCTAGGGTCGGCTTCCAAGAGACCCAGTACTTC
D gene: NA; V gene: TRBV6-1; clone size: NA; J gene: TRBJ2-5; CDR3 protein: CASSAGGTRWVETQYF; CDR3 DNA: TGTGCCAGCAGTGCAGGAGGGACAAGGTGGGTCGAGACCCAGTACTTC
D gene: TRBD1; V gene: TRBV6-4; clone size: many; J gene: TRBJ2-2; CDR3 protein: CASSDGGQVTGELFF; CDR3 DNA: TGTGCCAGCAGTGACGGGGGACAGGTCACCGGGGAGCTGTTTTTT
D gene: NA; V gene: TRBV20-1; clone size: NA; J gene: TRBJ2-5; CDR3 protein: CSASHGDGGQQETQYF; CDR3 DNA: TGCAGTGCTTCACACGGGGACGGTGGACAGCAAGAGACCCAGTACTTC
D gene: NA; V gene: TRBV20-1; clone size: once; J gene: TRBJ2-5; CDR3 protein: CSARETAFETQYF; CDR3 DNA: TGCAGTGCTAGGGAGACCGCCTTTGAGACCCAGTACTTC
D gene: NA; V gene: TRBV9; clone size: NA; J gene: TRBJ2-3; CDR3 protein: CASEGGETGDTQYF; CDR3 DNA: TGTGCCAGCGAGGGGGGGGAGACGGGAGATACGCAGTATTTT
D gene: NA; V gene: TRBV5-1; clone size: NA; J gene: TRBJ1-2; CDR3 protein: CASSLDNWGDYGYTF; CDR3 DNA: TGCGCCAGCAGCTTGGATAATTGGGGGGACTATGGCTACACCTTC
D gene: NA; V gene: TRBV20-1; clone size: NA; J gene: TRBJ1-2; CDR3 protein: CSAPLRGVYGYTF; CDR3 DNA: TGCAGTGCCCCCCTAAGGGGTGTCTATGGCTACACCTTC
D gene: NA; V gene: TRBV7-8; clone size: once; J gene: TRBJ2-7; CDR3 protein: CASSVGGRAYEQYF; CDR3 DNA: TGTGCCAGCAGCGTCGGCGGCAGAGCCTACGAGCAGTACTTC
D gene: NA; V gene: TRBV4-3; clone size: NA; J gene: TRBJ2-3; CDR3 protein: CASSQLGTRQDTQYF; CDR3 DNA: TGCGCCAGCAGCCAACTAGGGACCAGACAAGATACGCAGTATTTT
D gene: TRBD1; V gene: TRBV13; clone size: few; J gene: TRBJ2-7; CDR3 protein: CASSLGGGTGGYEQYF; CDR3 DNA: TGTGCCAGCAGCTTAGGAGGCGGGACAGGGGGCTACGAGCAGTACTTC
D gene: TRBD1; V gene: TRBV10-1; clone size: NA; J gene: TRBJ1-5; CDR3 protein: CAISGTGGGQPQHF; CDR3 DNA: TGTGCCATCAGTGGGACAGGGGGCGGTCAGCCCCAGCATTTT
D gene: NA; V gene: TRBV6-5; clone size: NA; J gene: TRBJ2-7; CDR3 protein: CASITHLGPYEQYF; CDR3 DNA: TGTGCCAGCATTACACATCTGGGCCCCTACGAGCAGTACTTC
D gene: NA; V gene: TRBV7-3; clone size: NA; J gene: TRBJ2-1; CDR3 protein: CASSSSGSVEQFF; CDR3 DNA: TGTGCCAGCAGCTCCAGCGGATCGGTTGAGCAGTTCTTC
D gene: NA; V gene: TRBV20-1; clone size: NA; J gene: TRBJ1-1; CDR3 protein: CSALQWANTEAFF; CDR3 DNA: TGCAGTGCCTTACAGTGGGCGAACACTGAAGCTTTCTTT
D gene: NA; V gene: TRBV20-1; clone size: NA; J gene: TRBJ2-3; CDR3 protein: CSARVSGTDTQYF; CDR3 DNA: TGCAGTGCTAGGGTTAGCGGCACAGATACGCAGTATTTT
D gene: TRBD2; V gene: TRBV7-2; clone size: NA; J gene: TRBJ2-7; CDR3 protein: CASSLALAGRYEQYF; CDR3 DNA: TGTGCCAGCAGCTTAGCGCTAGCGGGAAGGTACGAGCAGTACTTC
D gene: TRBD2; V gene: TRBV29-1; clone size: NA; J gene: TRBJ2-2; CDR3 protein: CSVEVGRVNTGELFF; CDR3 DNA: TGCAGCGTTGAGGTCGGGAGGGTAAACACCGGGGAGCTGTTTTTT
D gene: NA; V gene: TRBV6-5; clone size: NA; J gene: TRBJ2-5; CDR3 protein: CASSPTGQFQETQYF; CDR3 DNA: TGTGCCAGCAGCCCTACTGGACAGTTTCAAGAGACCCAGTACTTC
D gene: TRBD1; V gene: TRBV29-1; clone size: few; J gene: TRBJ2-1; CDR3 protein: CSVEVGGTFGEQFF; CDR3 DNA: TGCAGCGTTGAGGTAGGGGGCACTTTCGGTGAGCAGTTCTTC
D gene: NA; V gene: TRBV6-4; clone size: NA; J gene: TRBJ2-3; CDR3 protein: CVSSDSGEVGDTQYF; CDR3 DNA: TGTGTCAGCAGTGACTCCGGCGAGGTTGGAGATACGCAGTATTTT
D gene: NA; V gene: TRBV20-1; clone size: NA; J gene: TRBJ2-6; CDR3 protein: CSASGPWSGANVLTF; CDR3 DNA: TGCAGTGCCTCCGGTCCTTGGTCGGGGGCCAACGTCCTGACTTTC
D gene: NA; V gene: TRBV9; clone size: NA; J gene: TRBJ2-3; CDR3 protein: CASSAYLADTQYF; CDR3 DNA: TGTGCCAGCAGCGCCTATCTGGCAGATACGCAGTATTTT
D gene: NA; V gene: TRBV10-1; clone size: NA; J gene: TRBJ1-1; CDR3 protein: CASRIGIHTEAFF; CDR3 DNA: TGCGCCAGCAGGATTGGGATACACACTGAAGCTTTCTTT
D gene: NA; V gene: TRBV20-1; clone size: NA; J gene: TRBJ2-5; CDR3 protein: CSARVVSGETQYF; CDR3 DNA: TGCAGTGCTAGAGTAGTTAGTGGTGAGACCCAGTACTTC
D gene: NA; V gene: TRBV20-1; clone size: NA; J gene: TRBJ2-7; CDR3 protein: CSARGGLAYEQYF; CDR3 DNA: TGCAGTGCTAGAGGGGGTCTAGCTTACGAGCAGTACTTC
D gene: TRBD2; V gene: TRBV7-2; clone size: NA; J gene: TRBJ2-1; CDR3 protein: CASSPQSGSPYNEQFF; CDR3 DNA: TGTGCCAGCAGCCCCCAGAGCGGGAGCCCCTACAATGAGCAGTTCTTC
D gene: NA; V gene: TRBV10-1; clone size: NA; J gene: TRBJ1-1; CDR3 protein: CASSLIGKSAEAFF; CDR3 DNA: TGTGCCAGCAGTTTAATAGGGAAAAGCGCTGAAGCTTTCTTT